These 8 T cell receptor beta chains originate from one sample sequenced in a study of shared clonotypes between healthy human individuals. TCRdb keeps only in-frame clones here, not all; method: immunoSEQ multiplex PCR. The profile shows millions of clones, 90% to 95% of them singletons. The sample consisted of naive CD4+ T cells sorted from blood. The subset is: CD45RA+ positively selected. These receptors were taken from a man aged 18 to 29 in good health.

On this clone itself: The same CDR3 also results from other DNA sequences found in this sample. The V and J genes are TRBV9 and TRBJ2-3; D call uncertain. Germline loops: CDR1 SGDLS, CDR2 YYNGEE. The CDR3 consists of 12 residues. V gave up 4 bases and J gave up 0 bases, with 3 bases separating them. CDR3 nucleotides: TGTGCCAGCAGCTTAAGCACAGATACGCAGTATTTT. Its protein is CASSLSTDTQYF.

J is TRBJ1-6 and V is TRBV18; D uncertain. Trimming removed 0 bases from V and 11 bases from J, with 11 bases in between. Germline-derived CDR1 and CDR2 are KGHSH and LQKENI. CDR3 length: 14 amino acids. The CDR3 sequence is CASSPPKWGTPLHF. CDR3 sequence (DNA): TGTGCCAGCTCACCACCGAAGTGGGGAACACCCCTCCACTTT. Supplemented by reference TRBV18 and TRBJ1-6, the full variable domain reads NAGVMQNPRHLVRRRGQEARLRCSPMKGHSHVYWYRQLPEEGLKFMVYLQKENIIDESGMPKERFSAEFPKEGPSILRIQQVVRGDSAAYFCASSPPKWGTPLHFGNGTRLTVT.

The V call is TRBV11-2, the J call TRBJ2-5; the D gene is possibly TRBD2 (6 bases). The CDR3 runs to 14 residues. CDR1 SGHAT and CDR2 FQNNGV come from the germline V gene. With 5 bases removed from V and 5 bases from J, the gap between germline ends came to 15 bases. The CDR3 nucleotides read TGTGCCAGCAGCCCTACCCGGGGGTCGGAGACCCAGTACTTC. This codes for CASSPTRGSETQYF.

The rearrangement links TRBV6-6 to TRBJ2-1; D is undetermined. Looked up from germline, CDR1 is MNHNY and CDR2 is SVGAGI (reference sequence). Trimming stripped 4 bases from V and 8 bases from J, with 12 bases between. The CDR3 has 13 amino acids. CDR3 residues: CASSLTPQDEQFF. The CDR3 coding sequence is TGTGCCAGCAGTTTAACCCCCCAGGATGAGCAGTTCTTC.

The chain carries TRBV5-4 and TRBJ1-1, with D tentatively TRBD1 (5 bases). Germline CDR1 is SGHNT and CDR2 is YYREEE (reference sequence). This CDR3 is 15 amino acids long. The V end was cut by 1 base, the J end by 0 bases, with 10 bases between. In DNA form, the CDR3 reads TGTGCCAGCAGCTTGTCCGGAGGGGTGAACACTGAAGCTTTCTTT. Translated: CASSLSGGVNTEAFF.

The rearrangement uses TRBV2 and TRBJ1-5; 7 bases match TRBD1. This CDR3 is 14 amino acids long. CDR1 SNHLY and CDR2 FYNNEI come from the germline V gene. V shed 2 bases and J 6 bases; nucleotides not matched to a gene: 4. CDR3 in DNA: TGTGCCAGCAGTGAACGGGCAGGGGGTCAGCCCCAGCATTTT. Translated: CASSERAGGQPQHF.

The chain combines TRBV2 with TRBJ2-3; D possibly matches TRBD1 or TRBD2 (5 bases each). The CDR3 totals 17 residues. V lost 6 bases to trimming and J lost 2 bases, with 21 bases between them. Germline V gene sequence: CDR1 SNHLY, CDR2 FYNNEI. CDR3 protein: CASRKGKSRGITDTQYF. The CDR3, as DNA: TGTGCCAGCAGAAAGGGGAAGTCCCGGGGAATCACAGATACGCAGTATTTT.

The DNA for the CDR3 is TGTGCCAGCAGGTTTGGCCAGGCGAACACTGAAGCTTTCTTT. Translation: CASRFGQANTEAFF. The rearrangement uses TRBV5-4 and TRBJ1-1, with unresolved D. V was clipped by 5 bases and J by 1 base, with 12 bases between them. This CDR3 comprises 14 residues. CDR1 is SGHNT, CDR2 YYREEE, per germline (reference sequence).